A selection of T cell receptor beta chains follows, all from one sample in a study of OX40 agonist ivuxolimab in advanced cancers. Some clones are missing from TCRdb's copy, which holds only in-frame ones; the method was immunoSEQ multiplex PCR. The sample yields 60,000 or so clones, approximately 89% seen once. The sample in question was CD4+ or CD8+ T cells sorted from blood, obtained in a trial of the OX40 agonist ivuxolimab. The receptors stem from an adult with an advanced solid tumor such as melanoma, head and neck, liver or kidney cancer. The conserved cysteine and the conserved F or W are not part of the CDR3 here. Clone size is given for some rows only: seen once, a few or many times, or a class if the clone is expanded.

>TRBJ2-7|.|TRBV27
ASSLGSWYEQY
>TRBJ1-4|once|TRBV7-9
ASSSDHRGTNEKLF
>TRBJ2-3|.|TRBV7-9
ASSSGTGTDTQY
>TRBJ2-7|.|TRBV5-4
ASSFLGRATIYEQY
>TRBJ2-3|.|TRBV2
ASSEAAADTQY
>TRBJ2-3|.|TRBV27
ASSLSTSGSTDTQY
>TRBJ2-7|.|TRBV18
ASSRGGGTGDYEQY
>TRBJ2-1|.|TRBV10-2
ASTQAGEGYNEQF
>TRBJ2-3|.|TRBV18
ASSPYRGQEGLTDTQY
>TRBJ1-4|.|TRBV11-2
ASSLTGTGTNEKLF
>TRBJ2-7|.|TRBV4-2
ASSQGTGGGEQY
>TRBJ2-7|.|TRBV7-9
ASSLAQFGVWDEQY
>TRBJ2-7|few|TRBV19
ASSGGLPSEQY
>TRBJ2-7|.|TRBV6-1
ASSEGAQGQIWDYEQY
>TRBJ1-4|once|TRBV30
AWSVYGNEKLF
>TRBJ1-2|.|TRBV7-8
ASSLATGKVPNYGYT
>TRBJ1-1|.|TRBV19
ASSIGGDRGSTEAF
>TRBJ2-4|.|TRBV6-1
ASRKAFGSKNIQY
>TRBJ2-7|.|TRBV19
ASSPWTSGGYEQY
>TRBJ1-2|.|TRBV2
ASSDEAGQGAFGYT
>TRBJ1-3|.|TRBV28
ASSLRGGLGNTIY
>TRBJ2-2|.|TRBV19
ASIRGYTGELF
>TRBJ1-1|.|TRBV19
ASSWQLNTEAF
>TRBJ1-1|.|TRBV7-8
ASSHRSGGGVTNTEAF
>TRBJ1-2|.|TRBV7-9
ASSLGGGNGYT
>TRBJ2-7|.|TRBV19
ASSTSRKAYEQY
>TRBJ2-1|.|TRBV9
ASSPLSYNEQF
>TRBJ1-4|.|TRBV28
ASSLFGTASEKLF
>TRBJ2-3|.|TRBV6-5
ASSSGLAGADTQY
>TRBJ2-1|.|TRBV5-6
ASSLEARKHVDEQF
>TRBJ2-5|.|TRBV7-8
ASSLGGLRGETQY
>TRBJ2-7|few|TRBV11-2
ASSPDPSSYEQY
>TRBJ1-2|.|TRBV27
ASSFLSFYGYT
>TRBJ1-4|.|TRBV9
ASSVAGGPNEKLF
>TRBJ1-5|.|TRBV30
AWSGGRGGNQPQH
>TRBJ1-1|few|TRBV6-1
ASSGWTGPNTEAF
>TRBJ1-1|.|TRBV7-9
ASSLQRGDPEAF
>TRBJ1-2|.|TRBV27
ASSPGQLYGYT
>TRBJ1-1|.|TRBV7-9
ASSLGRGAF
>TRBJ1-3|.|TRBV5-8
ASSRGQPGDTIY
>TRBJ2-7|once|TRBV7-9
ASSPVSYEQY
>TRBJ2-5|once|TRBV28
ASSLSSLQETQY
>TRBJ2-3|.|TRBV7-6
ASSLGPATDTQY
>TRBJ2-5|.|TRBV7-9
ASLAGAQETQY
>TRBJ1-6|.|TRBV19
ASSIVFRGDSPLH
>TRBJ2-6|.|TRBV4-1
ASSQDPPNSISGANVLT
>TRBJ2-7|.|TRBV5-1
ASSRAGTSGRVSFEQY
>TRBJ1-5|.|TRBV21-1
ASSRLIHWHHQPQH
>TRBJ1-5|.|TRBV28
ASTHWTSQPDQPQH
>TRBJ2-7|.|TRBV7-9
ASSWTGLDEQY
>TRBJ2-1|.|TRBV5-4
ASSWGVEQF
>TRBJ1-1|few|TRBV7-6
ASSLGPQGRGDEAF
>TRBJ1-2|once|TRBV19
ASSNYREDYGYT
>TRBJ1-1|.|TRBV19
ASSISVNTEAF
>TRBJ2-7|.|TRBV10-1
ASREGLAGFPSYEQY
>TRBJ1-2|once|TRBV29-1
SVDSGLSPTNYGYT
>TRBJ2-7|.|TRBV7-9
ASSTGTGVEG
>TRBJ1-2|.|TRBV12-5
ASGPDGLGGYT
>TRBJ2-1|.|TRBV4-2
ASSQEDKSGVLYNEQF